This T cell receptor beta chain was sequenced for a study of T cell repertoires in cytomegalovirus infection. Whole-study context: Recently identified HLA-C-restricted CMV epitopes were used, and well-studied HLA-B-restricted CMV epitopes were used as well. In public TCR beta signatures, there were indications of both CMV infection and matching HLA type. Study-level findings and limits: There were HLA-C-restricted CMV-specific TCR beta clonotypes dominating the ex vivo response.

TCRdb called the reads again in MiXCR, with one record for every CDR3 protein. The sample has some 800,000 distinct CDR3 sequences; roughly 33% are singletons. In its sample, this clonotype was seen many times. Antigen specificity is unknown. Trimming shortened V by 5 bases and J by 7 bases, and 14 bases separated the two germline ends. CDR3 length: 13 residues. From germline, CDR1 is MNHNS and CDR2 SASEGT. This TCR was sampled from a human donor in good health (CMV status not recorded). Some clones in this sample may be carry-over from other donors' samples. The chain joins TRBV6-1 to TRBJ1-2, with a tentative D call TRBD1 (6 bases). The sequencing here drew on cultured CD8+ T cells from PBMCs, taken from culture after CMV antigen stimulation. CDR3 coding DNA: TGTGCCAGCAGTTCAGGGGCGCGGTTTGGCTACACCTTC. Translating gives CASSSGARFGYTF.